Each of the 7 T cell receptor beta chains below was sequenced from the same sample in a study of cytomegalovirus exposure and HLA in healthy donors. The study ran its PCR with 60 Vbeta and 13 Jbeta primers. Profiling relied on immunoSEQ multiplex PCR, and the TCRdb table lists in-frame clones only, not all of them. The table includes some 120,000 clones, less than 85% detected once. Source material: PBMCs. Receptors were obtained from a male donor in good health and CMV-seronegative.

The chain couples TRBV9 to TRBJ1-2, with D possibly TRBD1 on 6 matching bases. The CDR3 covers 16 residues. Germline V CDR1 and CDR2: SGDLS, YYNGEE. Trimming stripped 6 bases from V and 4 bases from J, with 22 bases between. The CDR3 coding sequence is TGTGCCAGCAACCCCCTGACAGGACTCGAGGGCTATGGCTACACCTTC. This gives the protein CASNPLTGLEGYGYTF.

V is TRBV9 and J is TRBJ2-7; 13 nucleotides match TRBD2. Unmatched junction bases numbered 8, after V lost 2 bases and J lost 6 bases. From germline, CDR1 is SGDLS and CDR2 YYNGEE. The CDR3 loop spans 16 amino acids. Written as DNA, the CDR3 is TGTGCCAGCAGCGTGGGGACTAGCGGGATGCGGGGCGAGCAGTACTTC. Translation gives CASSVGTSGMRGEQYF.

V usage is TRBV2 and J usage is TRBJ1-1; 9 nucleotides align to TRBD1. Germline CDR1 and CDR2: SNHLY and FYNNEI. V lost 5 bases to trimming and J lost 1 base; unmatched junction nucleotides: 2. This CDR3 contains 14 residues. The CDR3 loop is CASSLQGANTEAFF. CDR3 nucleotides: TGTGCCAGCAGTCTACAGGGGGCGAACACTGAAGCTTTCTTT.

The chain joins TRBV19 to TRBJ2-2, with D perhaps matching TRBD2 (5 bases). Germline values: CDR1 LNHDA, CDR2 SQIVND (reference sequence). Trimming removed 3 bases from V and 7 bases from J, with 12 bases in between. The CDR3 loop spans 14 amino acids. CDR3: CASSIGIGSGELFF. In DNA form, the CDR3 reads TGTGCCAGTAGTATCGGGATAGGGAGCGGGGAGCTGTTTTTT.

This clone was recorded a few times. The V and J genes are TRBV29-1 and TRBJ2-2; 10 positions match TRBD1. The J segment lost 1 base and the V segment lost 6 bases, leaving 5 bases of the junction unmatched. Germline CDR1 and CDR2: SQVTM and ANQGSEA. The CDR3 is made up of 15 amino acids. The CDR3 spells CSVFGQGGNTGELFF. The CDR3 coding sequence is TGCAGCGTCTTTGGACAGGGGGGGAACACCGGGGAGCTGTTTTTT.

This clone was recorded only once. The CDR3 DNA reads TGCGCCAGCAGTTTTTCAGGGGCTACCTACGAGCAGTACTTC. Translated, it gives CASSFSGATYEQYF. The V gene is TRBV5-1, the J gene TRBJ2-7; maybe TRBD1 (6 bases). V dropped 5 bases and J dropped 2 bases, with 14 bases sitting between them. The CDR3 sequence is 14 residues long. CDR1 and CDR2 from the germline V gene are SGHRS and YFSETQ.

This chain joins TRBV9 and TRBJ2-5, with 10 bases identical to TRBD1. Germline V gene sequence: CDR1 SGDLS, CDR2 YYNGEE. After removal of 0 bases from V and 1 base from J, the junction contained 6 bases not matched to a gene. CDR3 length equals 17 residues. The CDR3, as DNA: TGTGCCAGCAGCGTAGAGGGACAGGGGATGGGCCAAGAGACCCAGTACTTC. It encodes CASSVEGQGMGQETQYF.